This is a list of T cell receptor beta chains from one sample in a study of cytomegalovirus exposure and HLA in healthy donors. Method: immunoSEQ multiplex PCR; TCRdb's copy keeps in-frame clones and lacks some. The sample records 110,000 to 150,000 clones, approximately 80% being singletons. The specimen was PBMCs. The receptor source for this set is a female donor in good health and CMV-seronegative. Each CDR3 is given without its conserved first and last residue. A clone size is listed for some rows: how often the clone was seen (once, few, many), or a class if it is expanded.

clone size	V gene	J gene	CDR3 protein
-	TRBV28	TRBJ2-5	ASKQSRTGVLQETQY
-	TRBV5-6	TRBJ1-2	ASSLVPPGTGYGYT
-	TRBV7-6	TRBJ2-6	ASSPSLGGVRSGANVLT
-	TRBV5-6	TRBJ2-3	ASSLRTSGRTVDTQY
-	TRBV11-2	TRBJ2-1	ASSSLAGGPNEQF
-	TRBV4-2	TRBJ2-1	ASSQGSDRGGYNEQF
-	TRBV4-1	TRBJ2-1	ASSRPPTSGGARNEQF
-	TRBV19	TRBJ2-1	ASSDWENEQF
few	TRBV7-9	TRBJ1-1	ASSLPLGANTEAF
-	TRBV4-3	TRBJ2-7	ASSQGSLGEQY
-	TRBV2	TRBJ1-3	ASALLQSSDSGNTIY
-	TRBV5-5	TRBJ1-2	ASRQDLPGQGGYT
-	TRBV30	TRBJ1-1	AFAPDRDRGAF
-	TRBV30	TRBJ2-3	AWSVLLQGPPY
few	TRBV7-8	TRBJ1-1	ASSPLDRGQTEAF
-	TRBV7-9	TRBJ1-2	SSSLSIRTGDGYT
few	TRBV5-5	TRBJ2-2	ASSVVENTGELF
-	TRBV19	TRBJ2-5	ASSIDWLAVETQY
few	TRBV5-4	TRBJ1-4	ASSQDREVGKLF
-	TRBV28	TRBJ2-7	ASRGTGVINYEQY
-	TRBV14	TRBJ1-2	ASSQTGFGYT
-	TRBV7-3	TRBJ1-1	ASSLQGRSDTEAF
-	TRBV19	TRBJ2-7	ASSGLAGFGEQY
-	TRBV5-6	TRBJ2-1	ASSPFGTGRNEQF
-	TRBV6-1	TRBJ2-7	ASSVPAGGRSYEQY
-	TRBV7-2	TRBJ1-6	ASSPGTDNSPLH